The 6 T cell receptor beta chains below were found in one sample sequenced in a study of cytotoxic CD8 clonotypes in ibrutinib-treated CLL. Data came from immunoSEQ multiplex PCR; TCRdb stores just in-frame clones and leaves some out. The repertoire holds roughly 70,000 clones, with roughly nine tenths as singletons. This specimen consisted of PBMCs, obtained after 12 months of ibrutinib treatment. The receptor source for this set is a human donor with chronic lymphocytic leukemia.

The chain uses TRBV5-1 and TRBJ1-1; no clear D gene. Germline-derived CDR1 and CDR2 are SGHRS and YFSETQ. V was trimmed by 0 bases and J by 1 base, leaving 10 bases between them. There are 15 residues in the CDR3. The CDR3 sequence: CASSLAGQQNTEAFF. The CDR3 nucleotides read TGCGCCAGCAGCTTGGCCGGGCAGCAGAACACTGAAGCTTTCTTT.

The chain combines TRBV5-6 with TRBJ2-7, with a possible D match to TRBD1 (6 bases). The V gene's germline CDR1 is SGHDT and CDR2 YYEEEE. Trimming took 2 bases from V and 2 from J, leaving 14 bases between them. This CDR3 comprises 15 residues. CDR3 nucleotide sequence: TGTGCCAGCAGCTTTGGGCCAGGGGTACCCTACGAGCAGTACTTC. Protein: CASSFGPGVPYEQYF.

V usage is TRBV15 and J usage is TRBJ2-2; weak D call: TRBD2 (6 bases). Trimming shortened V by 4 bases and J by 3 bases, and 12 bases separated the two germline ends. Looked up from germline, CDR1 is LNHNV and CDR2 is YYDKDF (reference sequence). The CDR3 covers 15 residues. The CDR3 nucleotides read TGTGCCACCAGCATCCGGGAGCCCCACACCGGGGAGCTGTTTTTT. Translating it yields CATSIREPHTGELFF.

The CDR3 coding sequence is TGTGCCAGCAGCCTTAACTCGGGACTCATGAACACTGAAGCTTTCTTT. This gives the protein CASSLNSGLMNTEAFF. The rearrangement joins TRBV7-3 to TRBJ1-1; D might be TRBD1 (5 bases). This CDR3 comprises 16 residues. Trimming left V 5 bases short and J 0 bases short, with 16 bases between. Germline V CDR1 and CDR2: SGHTA, FQGTGA. Supplemented by reference TRBV7-3 and TRBJ1-1, the full variable domain reads GAGVSQTPSNKVTEKGKYVELRCDPISGHTALYWYRQSLGQGPEFLIYFQGTGAADDSGLPNDRFFAVRPEGSVSTLKIQRTERGDSAVYLCASSLNSGLMNTEAFFGQGTRLTVV.

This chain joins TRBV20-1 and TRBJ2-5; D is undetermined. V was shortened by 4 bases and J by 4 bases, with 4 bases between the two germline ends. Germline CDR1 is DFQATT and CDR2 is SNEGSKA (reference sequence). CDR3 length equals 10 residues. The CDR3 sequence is CSATRETQYF. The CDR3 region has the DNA TGCAGTGCTACCCGAGAGACCCAGTACTTC.

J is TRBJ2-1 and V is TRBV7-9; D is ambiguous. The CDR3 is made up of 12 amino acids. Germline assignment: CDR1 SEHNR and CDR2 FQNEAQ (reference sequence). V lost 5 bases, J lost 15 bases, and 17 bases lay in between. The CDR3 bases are TGTGCCAGCAGCATTACAGAAAACCTTGGGTTCTTC. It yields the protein CASSITENLGFF.